This T cell receptor beta chain was sequenced during a study of blood T cell repertoires in COVID-19 (dated by TCRdb to about 2020). Broadly, across the study: Samples from collaborators originated in the United States, Italy and Spain and spanned both the acute and convalescent phases of COVID-19. The prospective study material was composed of cDNA or gDNA derived from T cells, B-cell-depleted T cells, or PBMCs. The repertoires were released in a freely available public database intended as a resource for research on the immune response to SARS-CoV-2. The samples were drawn from two sources: the first 160 participants of the ongoing ImmuneRACE study, and 1,000 to 1,500 subjects contributed by 6 global collaborators. Where HLA class I and class II types were available, the types were taken from metadata supplied by the sample provider, not from assay-based typing. Subjects who had been exposed to COVID-19, were actively infected with it, or had recovered from it provided the deeply sampled blood TCRbeta repertoires that made up the dataset. The sample metadata nearly always contained a de-identified subject ID, COVID-19 status, age in years and sex.

CDR1 MDHEN and CDR2 SYDVKM were looked up in the germline V gene. V is shortened by 6 bases, J by 2 bases, and the region joining them spans 11 bases. Its CDR3 holds 13 amino acids, cysteine through phenylalanine. The only DNA kept is the CDR3, 39 bases in frame from the first base. One collaborating source in Seattle enrolled patients while the patients were actively infected and followed the patients over time throughout the course of disease. Collaborating institutions collected whole blood in K2EDTA tubes following their own protocols. For TCRbeta analysis, collaborators shipped samples as frozen whole blood, isolated PBMCs, or DNA extracted from either of those sample types. The immunoSEQ Assay, a bias-controlled multiplex PCR, was used to amplify TCRbeta CDR3 regions from genomic DNA. Concerning the study's data processing: Within the assay, amplification of reference gene primers was used to estimate how many nucleated cells each sample contained. Sequence reads were collapsed and filtered to measure the absolute abundance of every unique TCRbeta CDR3 rearrangement. For each sample, productive Simpson clonality was calculated as the square root of Simpson's diversity index across productive rearrangements. TCRdb re-hosts the immuneACCESS table, in-frame sequences only. Its copies lack some clones; in the studies checked, an unresolved V gene accounts for under half of them, and the cause for the rest is not known. V, J and clone size are taken as reported in that table, and D and trimming were inferred from the DNA itself. The sample table shows some 110,000 clones, and roughly 90% are seen once. The ten top clones hold roughly 2.1% of the sample.

About this clone: Its recognized antigen is unknown. The sample holds no much larger clone one base away, and base qualities are not on file.

Paper-wide results and their limitations: Clinical and demographic metadata were provided uncurated, with the amount varying by source and participant.

The specimen sequenced was peripheral blood. This receptor chain uses TRBV28 and TRBJ2-7, with an unclear D gene assignment. This TCR came from a man in his forties or fifties with COVID-19, enrolled during active disease. DNA sequence: TGTGCCAGCAGGCCGACACCTACCTACGAGCAGTACTTC. Its protein reads: CASRPTPTYEQYF.